This TCR beta chain was recorded in a study of cytomegalovirus exposure and HLA in healthy donors. Both 60 Vbeta primers and 13 Jbeta primers went into the PCR. Original processing notes: Some 80 million unique TCR beta chains, 10 million to 14 million shared, were counted in a later analysis. Sequenced by immunoSEQ multiplex PCR; TCRdb stores in-frame clones only, minus some. V and J calls and clone size are those listed in that table; D and trimming were worked out from the DNA. Altogether under 250,000 clones are present, approximately 82% being singletons, with the ten largest covering roughly 7.4%. Notes on the study in general: Donors belonging to an Asian-associated ancestry cluster reportedly showed fewer N-insertions in productive TCRs than the 666-donor mean, according to what a later analysis found. The study designated 150 to 200 TCR beta chains cytomegalovirus-associated.

Comment on this clone: Its matching antigen is unknown.

Sequences were obtained from PBMCs. This clonotype was obtained from a woman aged 55 to 70 in good health and CMV-seropositive.

The CDR3 region has the DNA TGTGCCAGCAGCGTATTGGGGGGGTCCTCTGAGACCCAGTACTTC. This translates into CASSVLGGSSETQYF. The chain links TRBV9 to TRBJ2-5; TRBD2 matches at 7 bases. Germline V lookup: CDR1 SGDLS, CDR2 YYNGEE. Trimming cost V 1 base and J 5 bases; bases outside gene matches: 8. The CDR3 contains 15 residues.